This TCR beta chain stems from a study of Graves' ophthalmopathy and Graves' hyperthyroidism. Whole-study results and caveats: Most clonotypes expanded in thyroid above 0.001 frequency were present in blood too.

The V gene lost 6 bases and the J gene lost 0 bases, with 14 bases spanning the gap. This CDR3 contains 15 residues. RNA transcripts served as template for amplifying TCR beta CDR3 sequences. RT-PCR in the first round used HTBI primers; a second-round multiplex PCR followed. TCRdb ran MiXCR on the multiplex PCR reads and lists one entry per CDR3 protein. The table records roughly 400,000 distinct CDR3 sequences, approximately 16% of them present only once. This clonotype was seen a few times. What it recognizes is unknown. The sequence was collected from a woman in her late teens or twenties with Graves' ophthalmopathy. Source material: peripheral blood. This chain connects TRBV12-3 or TRBV12-4 to TRBJ1-2, with TRBD1 as a possible D gene (6 bases). The CDR3 sequence: CASSTGTYTNYGYTF. The CDR3 DNA sequence: TGTGCCAGCAGCACCGGGACATATACTAACTATGGCTACACCTTC.